This T cell receptor (beta chain) was recorded in a study of T cells after yellow fever vaccination. About the research overall: Fractions containing few cells were prepared with SMART-Seq v4 Ultra Low Input. Overall study results and limits: FACS-sorted repertoires could harbor abundant contaminating bulk-population clonotypes. Re-detected after boosting: most primary clones, 96% of CD4 and about 89% of CD8.

Turning to this clonotype: Its antigen is currently unknown.

A 5'RACE template-switching step, the method used to make TCR cDNA, added a universal primer site and UMIs. TCRdb independently ran MiXCR on the 5' RACE reads; one entry per CDR3 protein. The table lists some 350,000 distinct CDR3 sequences, 4.1% of them singletons, with under 30% in the top ten. CDR3 length: 16 amino acids. The germline CDR1 and CDR2 sequences are SEHNR and FQNEAQ (reference sequence). Trimming cost V 2 bases and J 0 bases, with 11 bases left between them. The V gene is TRBV7-9, the J gene TRBJ1-3, with D unresolved. The sample consisted of PBMCs, taken 5 days after the yellow fever booster vaccination. The receptor's source is a man aged 18 to 30 who received the YFV17D yellow fever vaccine. Written as DNA, the CDR3 is TGTGCCAGCAGCTTACTGTCGGCAGTCTCTGGAAACACCATATATTTT. It codes for CASSLLSAVSGNTIYF.